The T cell receptor beta chain described here comes from a study of blood T cell repertoires in COVID-19. Study in general: There were acute and convalescent COVID-19 samples, and they came from the United States, Italy and Spain.

As originally analysed: Reference gene primer amplification yielded estimated nucleated cell counts. TCRdb's copy holds only in-frame clones and misses some; the assay was immunoSEQ multiplex PCR. The V and J calls and the clone size are those of that table, but D and trimming were determined from the DNA. The sample holds about 160,000 clones, under 85% seen once. CDR3 length equals 13 residues. Germline V gene lookup returns CDR1 SNHLY and CDR2 FYNNEI. With 6 bases clipped from V and 9 bases from J, the junction kept 6 bases outside the gene matches. The sample comprised peripheral blood. The V gene is TRBV2, the J gene TRBJ2-1; 9 bases fit TRBD1. This receptor was taken from a woman aged 80 or over with acute or convalescent COVID-19. The CDR3 nucleotides are TGTGCCAGCAGCCCACTGACAGGGGGTGAGCAGTTCTTC. Its protein product is CASSPLTGGEQFF. Based on the CDR3 plus reference TRBV2 and TRBJ2-1, the full variable domain is EPEVTQTPSHQVTQMGQEVILRCVPISNHLYFYWYRQILGQKVEFLVSFYNNEISEKSEIFDDQFSVERPDGSNFTLKIRSTKLEDSAMYFCASSPLTGGEQFFGPGTRLTVL.